Reported below is one T cell receptor (beta chain). Its antigen remains unknown. Time point specified: patch test 3, about 24 weeks after DPC sensitization. The treatment denotes: therapeutic diphenylcyclopropenone sensitization with weekly scalp DPC. This record comes from a study of human T cells and chemical hapten exposure. Study conclusions and caveats: Versus controls, expanded TCRs had significantly more large CDR3 similarity clusters.

The junction had 8 bases not matched to a gene; V was cut back by 7 bases and J by 2 bases. CDR3 size: 14 residues. Looked up from germline, CDR1 is SQVTM and CDR2 is ANQGSEA. TCRdb recomputed calls from the RACE reads with MiXCR, one row per CDR3 protein. The sample gives 150,000 to 200,000 distinct CDR3 sequences, about a quarter of which show up once; roughly 2.2% is in the top ten. This rearrangement joins TRBV29-1 to TRBJ1-3, with TRBD1 identical over 7 bases. This clonotype was obtained from a woman younger than 30 with alopecia areata. Some clones in this sample may be carry-over from other donors' samples. The sample was whole blood, taken in connection with sensitization to the hapten diphenylcyclopropenone (DPC). The CDR3 coding sequence is TGCAGCGCCAGTCAGGGGGGGCCTGGAAACACCATATATTTT. It specifies CSASQGGPGNTIYF.